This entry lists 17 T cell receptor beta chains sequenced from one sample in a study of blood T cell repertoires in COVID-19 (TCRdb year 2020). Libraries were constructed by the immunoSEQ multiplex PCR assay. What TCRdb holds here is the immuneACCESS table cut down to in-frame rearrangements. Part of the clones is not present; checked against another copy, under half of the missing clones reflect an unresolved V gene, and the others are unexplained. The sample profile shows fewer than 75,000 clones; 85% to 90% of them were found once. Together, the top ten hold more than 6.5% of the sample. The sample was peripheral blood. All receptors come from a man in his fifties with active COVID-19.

CDR3 residues: CATSRSGGGTDTQYF. In DNA, the CDR3 is TGTGCCACCAGCAGAAGCGGGGGGGGTACAGATACGCAGTATTTT. The rearrangement joins TRBV15 to TRBJ2-3; 10 bases align to TRBD2. Germline CDR1 is LNHNV and CDR2 is YYDKDF (reference sequence). CDR3 length equals 15 residues. V lost 2 bases, J lost 3 bases, and 2 bases stayed unmatched.

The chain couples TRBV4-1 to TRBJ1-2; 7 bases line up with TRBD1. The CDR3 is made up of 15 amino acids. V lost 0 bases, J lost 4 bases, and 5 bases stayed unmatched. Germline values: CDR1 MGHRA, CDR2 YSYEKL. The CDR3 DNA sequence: TGCGCCAGCAGCCAAGATTTGGCAGGGGGCTATGGCTACACCTTC. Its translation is CASSQDLAGGYGYTF.

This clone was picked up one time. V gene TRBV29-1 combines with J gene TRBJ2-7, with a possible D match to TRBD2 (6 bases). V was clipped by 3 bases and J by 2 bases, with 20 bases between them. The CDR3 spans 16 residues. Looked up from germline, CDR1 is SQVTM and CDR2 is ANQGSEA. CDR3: CSVESYSGHKPYEQYF. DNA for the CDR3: TGCAGCGTTGAGTCTTATAGCGGACATAAACCCTACGAGCAGTACTTC.

CDR3 loop: CASSIDPPLRDPTDTQYF. In DNA, the CDR3 is TGTGCCAGTAGTATAGATCCCCCATTGCGGGATCCGACAGATACGCAGTATTTT. The gene calls are TRBV19 and TRBJ2-3; possible D gene TRBD2, 6 bases. This CDR3 is 18 amino acids long. The ends were cut back, 0 bases at V and 3 bases at J, with 19 bases in the middle. CDR1 LNHDA and CDR2 SQIVND come from the germline V gene (reference sequence).

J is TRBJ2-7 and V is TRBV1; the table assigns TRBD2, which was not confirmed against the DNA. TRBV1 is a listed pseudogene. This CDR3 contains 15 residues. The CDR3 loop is CTSRRRLAGVDEQYV. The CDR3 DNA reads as TGCACCAGCAGGCGGAGACTAGCGGGAGTGGACGAGCAGTACGTC.

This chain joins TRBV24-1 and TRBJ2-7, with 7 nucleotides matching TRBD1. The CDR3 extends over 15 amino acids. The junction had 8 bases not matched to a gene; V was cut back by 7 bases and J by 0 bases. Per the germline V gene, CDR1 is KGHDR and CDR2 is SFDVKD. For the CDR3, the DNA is TGTGCCACCAGGAGAGGACAGGAGAGCTCCTACGAGCAGTACGTC. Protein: CATRRGQESSYEQYV.

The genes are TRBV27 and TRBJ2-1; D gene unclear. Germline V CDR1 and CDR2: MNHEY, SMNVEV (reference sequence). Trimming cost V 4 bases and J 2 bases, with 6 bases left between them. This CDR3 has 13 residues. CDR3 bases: TGTGCCAGCAGTTCAGGCACCTACAATGAGCAGTTCTTC. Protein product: CASSSGTYNEQFF.

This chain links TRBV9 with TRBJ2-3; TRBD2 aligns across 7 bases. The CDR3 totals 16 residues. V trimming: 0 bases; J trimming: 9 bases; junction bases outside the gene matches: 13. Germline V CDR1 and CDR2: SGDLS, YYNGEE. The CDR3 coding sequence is TGTGCCAGCAGCGTAGGTATCGAAGCGGGGCCCGCAACGCAGTATTTT. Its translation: CASSVGIEAGPATQYF.

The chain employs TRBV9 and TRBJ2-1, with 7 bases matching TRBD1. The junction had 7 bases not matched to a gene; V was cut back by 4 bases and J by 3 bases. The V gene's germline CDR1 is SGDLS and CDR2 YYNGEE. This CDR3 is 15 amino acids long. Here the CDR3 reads CASSPTTGFYNEQFF. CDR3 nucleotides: TGTGCCAGCAGCCCAACGACAGGGTTCTACAATGAGCAGTTCTTC. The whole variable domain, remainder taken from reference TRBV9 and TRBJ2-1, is DSGVTQTPKHLITATGQRVTLRCSPRSGDLSVYWYQQSLDQGLQFLIQYYNGEERAKGNILERFSAQQFPDLHSELNLSSLELGDSALYFCASSPTTGFYNEQFFGPGTRLTVL.

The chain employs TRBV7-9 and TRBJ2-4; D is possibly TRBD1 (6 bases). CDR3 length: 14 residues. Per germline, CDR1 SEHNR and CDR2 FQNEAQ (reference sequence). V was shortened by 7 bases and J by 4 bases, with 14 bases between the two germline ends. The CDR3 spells CASKGQPPKNIQYF. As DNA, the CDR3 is TGTGCCAGCAAAGGACAGCCGCCTAAAAACATTCAGTACTTC.

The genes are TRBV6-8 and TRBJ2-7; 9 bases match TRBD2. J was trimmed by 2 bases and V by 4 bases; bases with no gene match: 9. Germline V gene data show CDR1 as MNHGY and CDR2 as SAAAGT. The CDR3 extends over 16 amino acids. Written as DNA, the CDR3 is TGTGCCAGCAGTTCGAATGCGGGAGGGACAGCCTACGAGCAGTACGTC. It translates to CASSSNAGGTAYEQYV.

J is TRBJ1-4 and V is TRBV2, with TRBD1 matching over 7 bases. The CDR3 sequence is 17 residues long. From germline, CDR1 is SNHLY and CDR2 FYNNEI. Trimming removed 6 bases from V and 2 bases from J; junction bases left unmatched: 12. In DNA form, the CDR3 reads TGTGCCAGCAGGGGACGGCCGACAGGGATCACTAATGAAAAACTGTTTTTT. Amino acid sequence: CASRGRPTGITNEKLFF. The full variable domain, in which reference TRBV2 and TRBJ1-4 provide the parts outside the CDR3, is EPEVTQTPSHQVTQMGQEVILRCVPISNHLYFYWYRQILGQKVEFLVSFYNNEISEKSEIFDDQFSVERPDGSNFTLKIRSTKLEDSAMYFCASRGRPTGITNEKLFFGSGTQLSVL.

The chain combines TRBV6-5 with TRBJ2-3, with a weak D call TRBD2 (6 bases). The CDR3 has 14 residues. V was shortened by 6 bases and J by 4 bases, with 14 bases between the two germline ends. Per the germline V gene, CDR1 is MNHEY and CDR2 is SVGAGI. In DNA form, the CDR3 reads TGTGCCAGCAGATGGGTGGGGGGTGCAGATACGCAGTATTTT. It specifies CASRWVGGADTQYF.

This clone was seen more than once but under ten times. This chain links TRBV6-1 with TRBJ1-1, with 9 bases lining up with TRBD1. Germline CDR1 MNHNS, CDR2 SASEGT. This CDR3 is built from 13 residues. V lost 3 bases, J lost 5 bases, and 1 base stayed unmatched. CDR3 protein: CASSEGQGTEAFF. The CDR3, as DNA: TGTGCCAGCAGTGAGGGACAGGGAACTGAAGCTTTCTTT.

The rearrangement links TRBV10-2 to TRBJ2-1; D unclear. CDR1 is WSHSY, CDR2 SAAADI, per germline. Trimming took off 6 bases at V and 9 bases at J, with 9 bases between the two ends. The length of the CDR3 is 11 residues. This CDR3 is CASRTGGEQFF. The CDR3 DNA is TGCGCCAGCAGAACCGGTGGTGAGCAGTTCTTC.

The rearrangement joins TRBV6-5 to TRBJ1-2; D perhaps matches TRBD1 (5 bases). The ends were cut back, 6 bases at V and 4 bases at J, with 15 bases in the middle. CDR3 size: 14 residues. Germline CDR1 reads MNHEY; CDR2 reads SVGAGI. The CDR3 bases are TGTGCCAGCAGACTCAAGACAGCGCCCTATGGCTACACCTTC. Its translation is CASRLKTAPYGYTF.

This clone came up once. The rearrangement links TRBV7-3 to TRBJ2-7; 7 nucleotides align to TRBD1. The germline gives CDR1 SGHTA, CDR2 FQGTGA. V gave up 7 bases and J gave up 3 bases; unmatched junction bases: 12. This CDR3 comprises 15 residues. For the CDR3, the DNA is TGTGCCAGCATCCGTACCGAAACAGGGGTCTACGAGCAGTACTTC. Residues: CASIRTETGVYEQYF.